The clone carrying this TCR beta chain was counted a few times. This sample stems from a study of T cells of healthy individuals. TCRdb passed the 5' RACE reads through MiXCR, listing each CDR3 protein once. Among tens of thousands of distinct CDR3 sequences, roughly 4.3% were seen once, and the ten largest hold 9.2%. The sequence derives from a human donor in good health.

The CDR3, as DNA: TGTGCCAGCAGGCCCCGATCGAACACCGGGGAGCTGTTTTTT. Translated: CASRPRSNTGELFF. This chain uses TRBV11-2 with TRBJ2-2; D gene unclear. The germline gives CDR1 SGHAT, CDR2 FQNNGV. Trimming cost V 6 bases and J 0 bases, with 8 bases left between them. CDR3 length equals 14 residues.